This T cell receptor (beta chain) was found in a study of T-cell reconstitution after alpha-beta-depleted transplantation in children. The CDR3 contains 14 residues. Trimming removed 5 bases from V and 1 base from J, with 8 bases in between. This clonotype has only a few counts. The library targeted TCRbeta and was prepared with unique molecular identifiers. TCRdb itself ran the PCR reads through MiXCR, one entry per CDR3 protein. The sample lists about 120,000 distinct CDR3 sequences; 23% were seen once. The receptor comes from a male patient between 2 and 10 years old who had a stem cell transplant for chronic granulomatous disease, so the T cells may come from the graft donor. The V call is TRBV12-3 or TRBV12-4, the J call TRBJ2-2, with a tentative D call TRBD1 (6 bases). The specimen comprised PBMCs, mostly from graft donor cells, sampled 180 days after TCRalphabeta/CD19-depleted stem cell transplant. CDR3 bases: TGTGCCAGCAGTCTACAGGGGAACACCGGGGAGCTGTTTTTT. Amino acids: CASSLQGNTGELFF.